Given below is one T cell receptor beta chain in context. Germline V gives CDR1 SGHRS, CDR2 YFSETQ. The CDR3 has 13 amino acids. Trimming took 4 bases from V and 3 from J; bases not matched to a gene: 1. This sample was included in a study of control samples from healthy donors and cancer patients. Clones were sequenced by immunoSEQ multiplex PCR, and TCRdb holds only the in-frame ones, with some missing. The profile shows some 150,000 clones, about 93% of them singletons. The chain has TRBV5-1 and TRBJ2-4, with TRBD1 identical over 7 bases. The receptor was derived from a man between 50 and 59 years old in good health. Specimen: blood. CDR3 residues: CASSDRVKNIQYF. The CDR3 DNA is TGCGCCAGCAGCGACAGGGTCAAAAACATTCAGTACTTC. Based on the CDR3 plus reference TRBV5-1 and TRBJ2-4, the full variable domain is KAGVTQTPRYLIKTRGQQVTLSCSPISGHRSVSWYQQTPGQGLQFLFEYFSETQRNKGNFPGRFSGRQFSNSRSEMNVSTLELGDSALYLCASSDRVKNIQYFGAGTRLSVL.